These T cell receptor beta chains were read from a single sample in a study of T cells in Graves' hyperthyroidism and ophthalmopathy. TCRdb reanalysed the multiplex PCR reads using MiXCR and keeps one entry per CDR3 protein. Among fewer than 250,000 distinct CDR3 sequences, about 25% were seen once, and the ten largest hold about 40%. The specimen was blood. The receptors were gathered from a woman aged 40 to 49 with Graves' ophthalmopathy. The CDR3 runs from the conserved cysteine through the conserved F or W. A D gene is named only where the DNA matches it firmly. Some rows have no size entry. The others give once, few or many, or a class for an expanded clone.

DNA,CDR3,V,J,D,size
TGTGCCTGGAGTCGATCCTACGAGCAGTACTTC,CAWSRSYEQYF,TRBV30,TRBJ2-7,.,many
TGTGCCAGCAGTGAAAGTGGGGCCACAGGGAGGAACACCGGGGAGCTGTTTTTT,CASSESGATGRNTGELFF,TRBV6-1,TRBJ2-2,.,many
TGTGCCAGCAGTCTGACAGGGGACGCCGGGGAGCTGTTTTTT,CASSLTGDAGELFF,TRBV2,TRBJ2-2,TRBD1,many
TGTGCCACTCGACAGGGAGGGCCATATGGCTACACCTTC,CATRQGGPYGYTF,TRBV27,TRBJ1-2,TRBD1,many
TGTGCCAGTGGTATAGGGGTGAATAGCAATCAGCCCCAGCATTTT,CASGIGVNSNQPQHF,TRBV19,TRBJ1-5,.,many
TGTGCCTGGAGTTGGGGGGGCGCTGCCGGAAACATTCAGTACTTC,CAWSWGGAAGNIQYF,TRBV30,TRBJ2-4,.,many
TGTGCCAGCAGCCTGACAGAGTTCCAAGAGACCCAGTACTTC,CASSLTEFQETQYF,TRBV7-8,TRBJ2-5,.,.
TGTGCCAGCAGTGAAGGTAGCGGGAGATGGTACGAGCAGTACTTC,CASSEGSGRWYEQYF,TRBV2,TRBJ2-7,TRBD2,few
TGTGCCAGCAGTGACAGGGGCCGAAGGGCTTTCTTT,CASSDRGRRAFF,TRBV12-3/TRBV12-4,TRBJ1-1,TRBD1,.
TGCAGTGCCCCCGACAGGGTTTACTACGAGCAGTACTTC,CSAPDRVYYEQYF,TRBV20-1,TRBJ2-7,TRBD1,many
TGTGCCAGCTCAACCGGGTCCTCGCACGGGGAGCTGTTTTTT,CASSTGSSHGELFF,TRBV18,TRBJ2-2,.,.
TGTGCCTGGCGGAGCGGGCCCATCTCCTACGAGCAGTACTTC,CAWRSGPISYEQYF,TRBV30,TRBJ2-7,.,many
TGCAGCGTTGAAGAGTGGGGACACCTTGGCAGATACGAGCAGTACTTC,CSVEEWGHLGRYEQYF,TRBV29-1,TRBJ2-7,.,few
TGTGCCAGCAGCGGAGGGACAGCCTCTGGAAACACCATATATTTT,CASSGGTASGNTIYF,TRBV7-8,TRBJ1-3,TRBD1,many
TGTGCCAGCAGTTCCGAGGAGGGAGGCACTGAAGCTTTCTTT,CASSSEEGGTEAFF,TRBV6-5,TRBJ1-1,.,.
TGTGCCATCGACAGGGGTGGAGAAGCTTCCTTT,CAIDRGGEASF,TRBV6-2/TRBV6-3,TRBJ1-1,TRBD1,.
TGCAGTGCTATACAGGGGGCTAGAAATCAGCCCCAGCATTTT,CSAIQGARNQPQHF,TRBV20-1,TRBJ1-5,TRBD1,.
TGTGCCAGCAGCCAAGGCTTAAGGAGACATCCTGGGTATGGCTACACCTTC,CASSQGLRRHPGYGYTF,TRBV4-2,TRBJ1-2,.,many
TGTGCCAGCAGCTCGACAGAGCGAGCCCAGACCCAGTACTTC,CASSSTERAQTQYF,TRBV28,TRBJ2-5,.,many
TGTGCCAGCAGTGAGCTAGCGGGAACGTCCTACGAGCAGTACTTC,CASSELAGTSYEQYF,TRBV6-1,TRBJ2-7,TRBD2,many
TGCAGCGTTGAAGGGCTAGCGTCAGATACGCAGTATTTT,CSVEGLASDTQYF,TRBV29-1,TRBJ2-3,.,many
TGTGCCACCATGAGAGCGGGAGGGCCGGGCGAGCAGTACTTC,CATMRAGGPGEQYF,TRBV12-3/TRBV12-4,TRBJ2-7,TRBD2,many
TGCAGCGTTGAACGGAACACTGAAGCTTTCTTT,CSVERNTEAFF,TRBV29-1,TRBJ1-1,.,many
TGTGCCTGGAGGGGACTCCTGGTATCCGGGGAGCTGTTTTTT,CAWRGLLVSGELFF,TRBV30,TRBJ2-2,.,.
TGTGCCAGCAGTAGGACAGGGGATAGAGGAAACACCATATATTTT,CASSRTGDRGNTIYF,TRBV6-1,TRBJ1-3,TRBD1,once
TGTGCCAGCAGCTTAGAGGGGACAGAAGGGGGTGGCTACACCTTC,CASSLEGTEGGGYTF,TRBV7-8,TRBJ1-2,TRBD1,many
TGTGCCAGCAGTTTGGCGGTTACCGGGGAGCTGTTTTTT,CASSLAVTGELFF,TRBV27,TRBJ2-2,.,.
TGTGCCAGCAGCTTCTTTCGGGGGTCGCCCACCTATGGCTACACCTTC,CASSFFRGSPTYGYTF,TRBV11-2,TRBJ1-2,.,.